A single sample gave rise to the 29 T cell receptor beta chains below, sequenced in a study of control samples from healthy donors and cancer patients. The data were produced by immunoSEQ multiplex PCR, yet TCRdb's version contains in-frame clones alone and is incomplete. The table includes some 170,000 clones, 95% to 96% detected once. Sequencing used blood. These receptors originate from a woman under 40 in good health.

The chain joins TRBV30 to TRBJ2-2, with 13 bases matching TRBD2. Germline CDR1 is GTSNPN and CDR2 is SVGIG (reference sequence). V was clipped by 1 base and J by 8 bases; unmatched bases: 4. The CDR3 has 15 amino acids. In DNA, the CDR3 is TGTGCCTGGAGTGGAGGACTAGCGGGAGAGGGGGAGCTGTTTTTT. Its translation: CAWSGGLAGEGELFF.

The chain joins TRBV6-5 to TRBJ2-2; 7 bases match TRBD2. There are 14 residues in the CDR3. The V segment lost 6 bases and the J segment 5 bases; nucleotides outside the gene matches: 6. The germline V gene encodes CDR1 MNHEY and CDR2 SVGAGI. The CDR3 DNA sequence: TGTGCCAGCAGACCCACGGGGGGTACCGGGGAGCTGTTTTTT. Protein sequence: CASRPTGGTGELFF.

This sequence joins TRBV19 and TRBJ1-1, with D unresolved. CDR3 length: 13 amino acids. CDR1 is LNHDA and CDR2 is SQIVND in the germline V gene (reference sequence). The V gene lost 7 bases and the J gene lost 6 bases, with 15 bases spanning the gap. CDR3 protein: CASTGQVGSEAFF. For the CDR3, the DNA is TGTGCCAGTACCGGCCAAGTGGGGTCTGAAGCTTTCTTT.

The genes are TRBV3-1 (or the pseudogene TRBV3-2) and TRBJ1-2; D gene ambiguous. CDR1 LGHDT and CDR2 YNNKEL come from the germline V gene (reference sequence). The CDR3 has 13 amino acids. Deletions cut 3 bases from V and 7 bases from J, with 12 bases between. The chain's CDR3 is CASSQPTGSGYTF. CDR3 bases: TGTGCCAGCAGCCAGCCCACTGGTTCTGGCTACACCTTC.

This sequence joins TRBV5-5 and TRBJ1-4; a possible D gene is TRBD1 (5 bases). CDR1 is SGHKS, CDR2 YYEKEE, per germline (reference sequence). The CDR3 has 15 amino acids. The V end was cut by 4 bases, the J end by 6 bases, with 16 bases between. Here the CDR3 DNA reads TGTGCCAGCAGCCGTCCGACAGAAAGATATGAAAAACTGTTTTTT. Amino acids: CASSRPTERYEKLFF.

The rearrangement uses TRBV18 and TRBJ1-1; D is ambiguous. In germline, CDR1 is KGHSH, CDR2 LQKENI. CDR3 length equals 13 residues. Deletions cut 3 bases from V and 4 bases from J, with 9 bases between. CDR3 nucleotides: TGTGCCAGCTCACCCCCGGGGTCCACTGAAGCTTTCTTT. This translates into CASSPPGSTEAFF.

The chain carries TRBV5-6 and TRBJ1-2, with 7 nucleotides matching TRBD1. CDR1 and CDR2 (germline): SGHDT, YYEEEE. With V trimmed by 4 bases and J by 8 bases, 8 bases remained unmatched. This CDR3 spans 13 amino acids. DNA of the CDR3: TGTGCCAGCAGCCGACAGGGTATTAGAGGCTACACCTTC. This translates into CASSRQGIRGYTF.

V and J are TRBV11-2 and TRBJ2-1; tentatively, D is TRBD1 (6 bases). Trimming stripped 5 bases from V and 1 base from J, with 12 bases between. CDR1 is SGHAT and CDR2 is FQNNGV in the germline V gene. CDR3 length equals 15 residues. For the CDR3, the DNA is TGTGCCAGCAGCCGACAGGACACGTCCTACAATGAGCAGTTCTTC. Translating gives CASSRQDTSYNEQFF.

The chain links TRBV12-3 or TRBV12-4 to TRBJ2-1; 7 positions agree with TRBD1. After removal of 3 bases from V and 9 bases from J, the junction contained 5 bases not matched to a gene. This CDR3 is 13 amino acids long. This chain's CDR3 is CASSFGSGGEQFF. The CDR3 DNA is TGTGCCAGCAGTTTTGGGTCAGGGGGTGAGCAGTTCTTC.

This clone occurred once. The rearrangement links TRBV24-1 to TRBJ2-6; 9 bases are a match to TRBD2. Germline lookup yields CDR1 KGHDR and CDR2 SFDVKD. The CDR3 runs to 17 residues. Germline trimming cut 3 bases from V and 4 bases from J; bases unmatched to any gene: 6. The CDR3 nucleotides are TGTGCCACCAGTGATGAGCGGGGGGCGCGCGGGGCCAACGTCCTGACTTTC. It specifies CATSDERGARGANVLTF.

The J gene is TRBJ1-3, the V gene TRBV7-9; D not certain. The CDR3 consists of 12 residues. Trimming cost V 5 bases and J 8 bases, with 10 bases left between them. Germline loops: CDR1 SEHNR, CDR2 FQNEAQ (reference sequence). CDR3 sequence reads: CASSLTGDTIYF. The CDR3 coding sequence is TGTGCCAGCAGCCTAACGGGAGACACCATATATTTT.

CDR3 sequence: CASRERGRGRDTDTQYF. CDR3 DNA sequence: TGTGCCAGCAGGGAGAGGGGAAGGGGCAGGGACACAGATACGCAGTATTTT. V usage is TRBV5-4 and J usage is TRBJ2-3, with D perhaps given as TRBD1 or TRBD2 (5 bases each). Germline-derived CDR1 and CDR2 are SGHNT and YYREEE (reference sequence). V was shortened by 5 bases and J by 2 bases, with 21 bases between the two germline ends. The CDR3 covers 17 residues. Full variable domain (missing parts from reference TRBV5-4 and TRBJ2-3): ETGVTQSPTHLIKTRGQQVTLRCSSQSGHNTVSWYQQALGQGPQFIFQYYREEENGRGNFPPRFSGLQFPNYSSELNVNALELDDSALYLCASRERGRGRDTDTQYFGPGTRLTVL.

This sequence joins TRBV9 and TRBJ2-7; tentatively, D is TRBD1 or TRBD2 (6 bases each). CDR1 is SGDLS and CDR2 is YYNGEE in the germline V gene. The V end lost 4 bases, the J end lost 2 bases, and 16 bases lay between the germline ends. The CDR3 loop spans 15 amino acids. CDR3 sequence reads: CASSLRDTGAYEQYF. In DNA form, the CDR3 reads TGTGCCAGCAGCCTTCGGGACACGGGGGCCTACGAGCAGTACTTC.

This chain links TRBV12-3 or TRBV12-4 with TRBJ1-1; D is uncertain. The CDR3 loop spans 13 amino acids. Trimming left V 3 bases short and J 2 bases short, with 7 bases between. CDR3 loop: CASSLKGNTEAFF. Here the CDR3 DNA reads TGTGCCAGCAGTTTGAAGGGCAACACTGAAGCTTTCTTT.

J is TRBJ2-5 and V is TRBV3-1 (or the pseudogene TRBV3-2); a possible D gene is TRBD1 (6 bases). Per the germline V gene, CDR1 is LGHDT and CDR2 is YNNKEL (reference sequence). The CDR3 runs to 13 residues. V was trimmed by 1 base and J by 3 bases, leaving 6 bases between them. In DNA, the CDR3 is TGTGCCAGCAGCCAAGCAGGGGAAGAGACCCAGTACTTC. It is translated as CASSQAGEETQYF.

The table lists this clone with a count of one. The rearrangement uses TRBV29-1 and TRBJ2-2, with D tentatively TRBD2 (6 bases). The V end lost 5 bases, the J end lost 5 bases, and 18 bases lay between the germline ends. Per germline, CDR1 SQVTM and CDR2 ANQGSEA. The CDR3 length is 15 residues. CDR3: CSVFGGQGWTGELFF. CDR3 nucleotide sequence: TGCAGCGTTTTCGGAGGGCAGGGATGGACCGGGGAGCTGTTTTTT.

This chain joins TRBV6-5 and TRBJ2-7; no definite D call. The CDR3 is 12 amino acids. Trimming stripped 7 bases from V and 2 bases from J, with 9 bases between. From germline, CDR1 is MNHEY and CDR2 SVGAGI. The CDR3 loop is CASKGSPYEQYF. The DNA of the CDR3 is TGTGCCAGCAAGGGCAGTCCCTACGAGCAGTACTTC.

The J gene is TRBJ2-7, the V gene TRBV2, with D tentatively TRBD1 (5 bases). The germline CDR1 and CDR2 sequences are SNHLY and FYNNEI. This CDR3 has 14 residues. V was clipped by 4 bases and J by 1 base, with 11 bases between them. The CDR3 region is CASSGGGASYEQYF. The CDR3, as DNA: TGTGCCAGCAGTGGGGGCGGAGCTTCCTACGAGCAGTACTTC.

The gene calls are TRBV5-4 and TRBJ2-6, with D perhaps TRBD1 (6 bases). The CDR3 has 17 residues. Trimming removed 1 base at V and 4 bases at J, with 15 bases between. Germline V gives CDR1 SGHNT, CDR2 YYREEE (reference sequence). CDR3 coding DNA: TGTGCCAGCAGCTTGAAGGCAGGGGTAGCGGGGGCCAACGTCCTGACTTTC. This sequence encodes CASSLKAGVAGANVLTF.

The V and J genes are TRBV19 and TRBJ2-1; 8 nucleotides align to TRBD2. Germline V gene sequence: CDR1 LNHDA, CDR2 SQIVND (reference sequence). The V gene end was trimmed by 0 bases and the J gene end by 0 bases; junction bases not matched to a gene: 7. This CDR3 comprises 18 residues. The CDR3 reads CASSIEVLAGSSYNEQFF. CDR3 nucleotide sequence: TGTGCCAGTAGTATAGAGGTCTTAGCGGGAAGCTCCTACAATGAGCAGTTCTTC.

The rearrangement joins TRBV18 to TRBJ2-2, with D possibly matching TRBD1 (5 bases). There are 13 residues in the CDR3. The germline CDR1 and CDR2 sequences are KGHSH and LQKENI. V lost 6 bases and J lost 7, with 12 bases in between. The CDR3 sequence is CASSETEHGELFF. CDR3 sequence (DNA): TGTGCCAGCTCGGAGACAGAGCACGGGGAGCTGTTTTTT. Using reference TRBV18 and TRBJ2-2 for the parts outside the CDR3, the full variable domain is NAGVMQNPRHLVRRRGQEARLRCSPMKGHSHVYWYRQLPEEGLKFMVYLQKENIIDESGMPKERFSAEFPKEGPSILRIQQVVRGDSAAYFCASSETEHGELFFGEGSRLTVL.

CDR3 sequence reads: CASSLRQFNQPQHF. CDR3 coding DNA: TGTGCCAGCAGTTTACGGCAGTTCAATCAGCCCCAGCATTTT. The V call is TRBV28, the J call TRBJ1-5; D is unclear. The germline V and J ends were trimmed by 2 bases and 3 bases, with 8 bases remaining between them. The CDR3 spans 14 residues. Looked up from germline, CDR1 is MDHEN and CDR2 is SYDVKM.

This chain joins TRBV11-2 and TRBJ1-2; D is undetermined. The CDR3 loop spans 15 amino acids. Trimming removed 4 bases at V and 5 bases at J, with 17 bases between. Germline-derived CDR1 and CDR2 are SGHAT and FQNNGV. The CDR3 DNA is TGTGCCAGCAGCTCCGGGAGCAGCGATCTATATGGCTACACCTTC. Translated, it gives CASSSGSSDLYGYTF.

This chain joins TRBV7-9 and TRBJ2-1, with TRBD1 as a possible D gene (5 bases). CDR3 length equals 14 residues. Trimming cost V 5 bases and J 8 bases, with 16 bases left between them. The germline V gene encodes CDR1 SEHNR and CDR2 FQNEAQ (reference sequence). The CDR3, as DNA: TGTGCCAGCAGCCGACGACAGCTCAGGTATGAGCAGTTCTTC. Its protein product is CASSRRQLRYEQFF.

The chain carries TRBV19 and TRBJ2-1; 11 nucleotides match TRBD2. With V trimmed by 1 base and J by 0 bases, 5 bases remained unmatched. Per germline, CDR1 LNHDA and CDR2 SQIVND (reference sequence). CDR3 length: 18 amino acids. CDR3 loop: CASSIALAGGPSYNEQFF. The CDR3 DNA follows: TGTGCCAGTAGTATAGCTCTAGCGGGAGGCCCCTCCTACAATGAGCAGTTCTTC.

V usage is TRBV28 and J usage is TRBJ1-5; 8 bases fit TRBD1. Per germline, CDR1 MDHEN and CDR2 SYDVKM. This CDR3 contains 17 residues. The J segment lost 3 bases and the V segment lost 4 bases, leaving 11 bases of the junction unmatched. The CDR3 reads CASSSLTGGQANQPQHF. CDR3 DNA: TGTGCCAGCAGTTCACTAACCGGGGGACAGGCCAATCAGCCCCAGCATTTT.

The chain links TRBV2 to TRBJ1-2, with 11 bases identical to TRBD1. Germline CDR1 and CDR2: SNHLY and FYNNEI. CDR3 size: 16 residues. V lost 5 bases to trimming and J lost 6 bases; unmatched junction nucleotides: 11. Here the CDR3 DNA reads TGTGCCAGCAGTCGGAGGACAGGGGGCGAAGGGGATGGCTACACCTTC. Residues: CASSRRTGGEGDGYTF.

This chain connects TRBV7-2 to TRBJ1-4, with 9 bases matching TRBD1. Germline V gene lookup returns CDR1 SGHTA and CDR2 FQGNSA. This CDR3 is built from 15 residues. The junction had 1 base not matched to a gene; V was cut back by 2 bases and J by 3 bases. The CDR3 DNA reads TGTGCCAGCAGCTTAACAGGGGGCTCTAATGAAAAACTGTTTTTT. It encodes CASSLTGGSNEKLFF.

Details on this clone: Other DNA sequences from this sample encode an identical CDR3 as well. The chain recombines TRBV18 with TRBJ2-7; no firm D call. The CDR3 length is 12 residues. With 2 bases removed from V and 4 bases from J, the gap between germline ends came to 6 bases. Looked up from germline, CDR1 is KGHSH and CDR2 is LQKENI. In DNA, the CDR3 is TGTGCCAGCTCACCAGGCGGTTACGAGCAGTACTTC. Encoded protein: CASSPGGYEQYF.